This TCR beta chain was profiled in a study of blood T cell repertoires in COVID-19 (dated by TCRdb to the early 2020s). In terms of the full investigation: Samples from collaborators originated in the United States, Italy and Spain and spanned both the acute and convalescent phases of COVID-19. The prospective study material was composed of cDNA or gDNA derived from T cells, B-cell-depleted T cells, or PBMCs. Subjects who had been exposed to COVID-19, were actively infected with it, or had recovered from it provided the deeply sampled blood TCRbeta repertoires that made up the dataset. The repertoires were made available in a free public database intended to serve as a resource for research on the immune response to SARS-CoV-2. Samples were obtained from the ongoing ImmuneRACE study (first 160 participants) and from about 1,300 subjects provided by 6 global collaborators. Sample metadata almost always included a de-identified subject ID, COVID-19 status, age in years and sex. Where available, HLA class I and class II types were taken from metadata supplied by the sample provider and were not determined by assay-based typing.

Trimmed from V: 6 bases; trimmed from J: 2 bases; junction bases lacking a gene match: 5. Sequences MNHEY (CDR1) and SVGAGI (CDR2) are obtained from the germline V gene. The CDR3 goes from the cysteine to the phenylalanine over 15 residues. Only the CDR3 DNA is retained, 45 bases long and in frame from the first base. Participants in the prospective study were aged roughly 18 to 100 years, lived in approximately 26 United States geographic areas, and enrolled through a virtual design. Cohort assignment in the prospective study relied on participant-reported clinical history from a screening survey and a study questionnaire. In the prospective study, whole blood, serum and a nasopharyngeal or oropharyngeal swab were collected from each participant by mobile phlebotomists. Over a roughly 2-month period, participants in the prospective study had the option of providing additional blood draws and questionnaires. Before DNA extraction, blood samples from the prospective study were shipped at room temperature or frozen.

What the work shows at the level of the full study, not this receptor alone: The amount of clinical and demographic metadata varied by source and participant and was provided uncurated.

A note on this clone: Its antigen is not yet known. No much larger clone is present one base from it, and per-base qualities are unavailable.

TCRbeta CDR3 regions were amplified from genomic DNA by means of the immunoSEQ Assay, a bias-controlled multiplex PCR. Processing in the source paper ran as follows. Nucleated cell counts per sample were estimated from amplification of reference gene primers within the assay. To quantify the absolute abundance of each unique TCRbeta CDR3 rearrangement, sequence reads were collapsed and filtered. For each sample, productive Simpson clonality was calculated as the square root of Simpson's diversity index across productive rearrangements. TCRdb limited this immuneACCESS table to in-frame rearrangements with V and J called. A share of clones is missing; checked studies link under half to unresolved V genes, and the rest is unexplained. Clone size and V and J calls were adopted from that table, with D and trimming inferred from the DNA. The table for this sample lists hundreds of thousands of clones; approximately 90% of them were counted only once. The ten largest clones capture 2% to 3% of the sample.

The sequence derives from a woman under 40 with acute COVID-19. Sequencing was done on a sample of PBMCs or T cells enriched from blood (not recorded which). This sequence uses TRBV6-5 and TRBJ2-7; TRBD2 lines up with 12 middle nucleotides. The CDR3 amino acid sequence is: CASRPGLAGTYEQYF. The DNA sequence reads TGTGCCAGCAGGCCCGGACTAGCGGGGACCTACGAGCAGTACTTC.